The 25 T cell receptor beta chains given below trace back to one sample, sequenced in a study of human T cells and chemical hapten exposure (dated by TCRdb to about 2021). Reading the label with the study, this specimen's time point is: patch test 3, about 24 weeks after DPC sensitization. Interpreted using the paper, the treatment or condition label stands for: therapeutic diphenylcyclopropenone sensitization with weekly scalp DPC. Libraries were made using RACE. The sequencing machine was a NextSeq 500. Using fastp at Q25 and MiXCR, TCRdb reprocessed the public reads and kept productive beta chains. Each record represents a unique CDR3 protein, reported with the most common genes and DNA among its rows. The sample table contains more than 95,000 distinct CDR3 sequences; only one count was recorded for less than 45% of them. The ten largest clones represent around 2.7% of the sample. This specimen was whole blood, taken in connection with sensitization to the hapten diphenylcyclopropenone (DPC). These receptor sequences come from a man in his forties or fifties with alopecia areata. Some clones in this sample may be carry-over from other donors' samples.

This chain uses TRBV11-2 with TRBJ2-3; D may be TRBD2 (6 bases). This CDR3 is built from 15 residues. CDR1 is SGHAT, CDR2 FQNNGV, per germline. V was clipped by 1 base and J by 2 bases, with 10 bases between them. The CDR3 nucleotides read TGTGCCAGCAGCTTAGCGGGAGTTGCCACAGATACGCAGTATTTT. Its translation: CASSLAGVATDTQYF.

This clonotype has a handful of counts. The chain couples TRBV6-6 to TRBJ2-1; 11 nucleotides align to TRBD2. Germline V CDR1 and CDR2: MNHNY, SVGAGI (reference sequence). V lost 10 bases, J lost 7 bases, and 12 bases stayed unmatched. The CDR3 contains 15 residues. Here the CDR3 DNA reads TGTGCCACCACTCTACTAGCGGGAGTCGGAAATGAGCAGTTCTTC. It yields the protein CATTLLAGVGNEQFF.

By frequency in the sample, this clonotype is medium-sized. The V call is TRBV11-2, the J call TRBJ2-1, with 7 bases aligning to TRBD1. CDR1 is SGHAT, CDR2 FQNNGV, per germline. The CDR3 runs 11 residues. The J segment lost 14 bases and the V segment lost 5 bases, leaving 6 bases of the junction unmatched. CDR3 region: CASSQNQGEFF. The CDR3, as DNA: TGTGCCAGCAGCCAAAATCAGGGGGAGTTCTTC.

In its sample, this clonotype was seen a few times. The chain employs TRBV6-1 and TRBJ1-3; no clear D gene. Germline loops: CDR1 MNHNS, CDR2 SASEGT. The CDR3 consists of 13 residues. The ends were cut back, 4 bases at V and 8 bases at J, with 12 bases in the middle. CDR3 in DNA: TGTGCCAGCAGTGTTTGGCAGGCGGACACCATATATTTT. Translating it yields CASSVWQADTIYF.

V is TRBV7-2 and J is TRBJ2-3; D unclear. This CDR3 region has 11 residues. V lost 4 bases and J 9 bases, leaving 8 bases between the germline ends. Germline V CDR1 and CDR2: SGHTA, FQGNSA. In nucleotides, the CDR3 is TGTGCCAGCAGCTGCCTTGACACGCAGTATTTT. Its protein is CASSCLDTQYF. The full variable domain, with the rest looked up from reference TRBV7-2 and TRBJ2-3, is GAGVSQSPSNKVTEKGKDVELRCDPISGHTALYWYRQSLGQGLEFLIYFQGNSAPDKSGLPSDRFSAERTGGSVSTLTIQRTQQEDSAVYLCASSCLDTQYFGPGTRLTVL.

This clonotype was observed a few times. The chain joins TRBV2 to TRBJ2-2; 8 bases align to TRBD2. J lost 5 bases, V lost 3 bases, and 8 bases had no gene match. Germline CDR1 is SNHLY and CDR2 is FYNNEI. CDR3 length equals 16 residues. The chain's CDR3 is CASSETPGLATGELFF. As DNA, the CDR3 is TGTGCCAGCAGTGAGACGCCCGGACTAGCTACCGGGGAGCTGTTTTTT. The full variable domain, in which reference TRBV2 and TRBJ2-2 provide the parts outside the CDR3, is EPEVTQTPSHQVTQMGQEVILRCVPISNHLYFYWYRQILGQKVEFLVSFYNNEISEKSEIFDDQFSVERPDGSNFTLKIRSTKLEDSAMYFCASSETPGLATGELFFGEGSRLTVL.

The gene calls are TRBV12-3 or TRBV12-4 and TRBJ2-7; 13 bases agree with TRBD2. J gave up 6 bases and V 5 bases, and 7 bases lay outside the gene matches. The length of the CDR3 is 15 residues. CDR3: CASSPRTSGSVEQYF. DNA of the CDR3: TGTGCCAGCAGTCCCAGGACTAGCGGGAGTGTCGAGCAGTACTTC.

The CDR3 region is CASSFSVREQFF. The DNA of the CDR3 is TGTGCCAGCAGTTTCTCGGTCCGTGAGCAGTTCTTC. The V gene is TRBV28, the J gene TRBJ2-1; D unresolved. The ends were cut back, 3 bases at V and 9 bases at J, with 9 bases in the middle. The CDR3 totals 12 residues. Germline V gives CDR1 MDHEN, CDR2 SYDVKM.

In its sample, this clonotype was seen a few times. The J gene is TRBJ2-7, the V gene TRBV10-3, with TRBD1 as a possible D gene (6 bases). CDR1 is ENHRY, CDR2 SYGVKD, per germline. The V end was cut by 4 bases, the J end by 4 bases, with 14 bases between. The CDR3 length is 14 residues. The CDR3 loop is CAISAGTPFYEQYV. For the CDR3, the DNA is TGTGCCATCAGTGCCGGGACACCTTTTTACGAGCAGTACGTC.

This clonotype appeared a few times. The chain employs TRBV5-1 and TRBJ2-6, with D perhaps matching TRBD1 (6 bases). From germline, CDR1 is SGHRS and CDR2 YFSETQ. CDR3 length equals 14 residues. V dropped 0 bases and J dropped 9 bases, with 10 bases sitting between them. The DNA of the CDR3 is TGCGCCAGCAGCTTGGGGACAGCCGACAACGTCCTGACTTTC. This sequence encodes CASSLGTADNVLTF.

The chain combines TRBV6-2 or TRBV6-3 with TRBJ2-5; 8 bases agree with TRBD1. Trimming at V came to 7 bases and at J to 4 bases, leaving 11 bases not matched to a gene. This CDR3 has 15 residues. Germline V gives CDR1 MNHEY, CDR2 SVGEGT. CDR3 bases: TGTGCCAGCAAATTGACAGGGGCGCGGGGAGAGACCCAGTACTTC. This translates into CASKLTGARGETQYF.

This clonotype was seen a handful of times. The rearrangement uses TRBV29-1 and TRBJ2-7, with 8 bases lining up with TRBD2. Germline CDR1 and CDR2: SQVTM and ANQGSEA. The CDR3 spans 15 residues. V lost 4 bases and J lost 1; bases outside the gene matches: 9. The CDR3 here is CSVAGLATSSYEQYF. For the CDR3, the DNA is TGCAGCGTTGCAGGACTAGCTACATCTTCCTACGAGCAGTACTTC.

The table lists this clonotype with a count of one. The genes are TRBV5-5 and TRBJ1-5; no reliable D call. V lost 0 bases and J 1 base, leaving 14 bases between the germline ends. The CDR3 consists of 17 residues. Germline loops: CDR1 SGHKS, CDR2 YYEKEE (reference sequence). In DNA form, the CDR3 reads TGTGCCAGCAGCTTGGGATCAGTAGTAGGAAGCAATCAGCCCCAGCATTTT. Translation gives CASSLGSVVGSNQPQHF.

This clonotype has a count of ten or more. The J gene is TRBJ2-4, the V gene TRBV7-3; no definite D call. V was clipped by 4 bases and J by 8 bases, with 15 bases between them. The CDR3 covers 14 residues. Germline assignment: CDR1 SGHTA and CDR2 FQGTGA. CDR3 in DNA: TGTGCCAGCAGCTCTAGTCCCCATGCGGACATTCAGTACTTC. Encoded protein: CASSSSPHADIQYF.

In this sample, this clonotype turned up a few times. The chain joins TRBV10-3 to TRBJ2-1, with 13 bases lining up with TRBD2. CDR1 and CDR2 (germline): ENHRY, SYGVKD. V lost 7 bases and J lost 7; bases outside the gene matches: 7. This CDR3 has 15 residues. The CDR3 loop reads CAITRTSGRGNEQFF. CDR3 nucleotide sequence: TGTGCCATCACTCGGACTAGCGGGAGAGGAAATGAGCAGTTCTTC.

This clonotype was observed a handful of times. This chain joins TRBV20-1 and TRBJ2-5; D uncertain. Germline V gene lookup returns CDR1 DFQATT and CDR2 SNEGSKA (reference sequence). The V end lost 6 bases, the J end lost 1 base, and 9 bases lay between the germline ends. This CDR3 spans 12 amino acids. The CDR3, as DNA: TGCAGTGCCATCAAGGGCCAAGAGACCCAGTACTTC. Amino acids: CSAIKGQETQYF.

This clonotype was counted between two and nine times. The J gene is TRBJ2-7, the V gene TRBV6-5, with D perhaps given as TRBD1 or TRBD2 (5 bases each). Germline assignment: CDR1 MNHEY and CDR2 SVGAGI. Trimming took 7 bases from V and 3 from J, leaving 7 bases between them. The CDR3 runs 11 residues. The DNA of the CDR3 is TGTGCCAGCAATGGGGGCTACGAGCAGTACTTC. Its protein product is CASNGGYEQYF.

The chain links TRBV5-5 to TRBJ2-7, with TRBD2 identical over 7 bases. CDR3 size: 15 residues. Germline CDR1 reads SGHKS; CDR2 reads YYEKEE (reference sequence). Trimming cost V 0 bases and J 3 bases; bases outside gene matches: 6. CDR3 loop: CASSLGVGEGYEQYV. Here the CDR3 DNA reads TGTGCCAGCAGCTTGGGGGTAGGGGAGGGCTACGAGCAGTACGTC.

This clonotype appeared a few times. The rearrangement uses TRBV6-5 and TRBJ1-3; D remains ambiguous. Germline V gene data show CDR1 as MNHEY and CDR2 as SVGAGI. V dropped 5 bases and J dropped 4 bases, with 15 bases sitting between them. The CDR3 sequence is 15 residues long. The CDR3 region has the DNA TGTGCCAGCAGTAGGGCCCCGGCAGCCGGAAACACCATATATTTT. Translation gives CASSRAPAAGNTIYF.

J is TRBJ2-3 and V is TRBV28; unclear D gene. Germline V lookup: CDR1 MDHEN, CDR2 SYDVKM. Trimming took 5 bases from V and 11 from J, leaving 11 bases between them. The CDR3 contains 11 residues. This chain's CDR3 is CASSDPMEQYF. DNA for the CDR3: TGTGCCAGCAGTGACCCCATGGAGCAGTATTTT.

CDR3 residues: CASSLGGTMNTEAFF. The CDR3 bases are TGTGCCAGCAGCCTAGGGGGAACCATGAACACTGAAGCTTTCTTT. The chain has TRBV7-2 and TRBJ1-1; D might be TRBD1 (6 bases). The CDR3 length is 15 residues. Trimming took 5 bases from V and 0 from J, leaving 13 bases between them. The germline V gene has CDR1 SGHTA and CDR2 FQGNSA. Based on the CDR3 plus reference TRBV7-2 and TRBJ1-1, the full variable domain is GAGVSQSPSNKVTEKGKDVELRCDPISGHTALYWYRQSLGQGLEFLIYFQGNSAPDKSGLPSDRFSAERTGGSVSTLTIQRTQQEDSAVYLCASSLGGTMNTEAFFGQGTRLTVV.

CDR3 in DNA: TGTGCCATCAGTGACAGATATGAGCAGTTCTTC. This gives the protein CAISDRYEQFF. The chain carries TRBV10-3 and TRBJ2-1; D is undetermined. The CDR3 contains 11 residues. The V and J ends lost 3 bases and 8 bases respectively, with 5 bases between them. Germline V gives CDR1 ENHRY, CDR2 SYGVKD.

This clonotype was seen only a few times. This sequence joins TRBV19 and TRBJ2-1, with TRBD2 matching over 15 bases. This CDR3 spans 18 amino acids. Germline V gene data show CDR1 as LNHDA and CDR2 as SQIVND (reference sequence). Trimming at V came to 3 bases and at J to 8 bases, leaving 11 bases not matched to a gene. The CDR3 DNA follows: TGTGCCAGTAGTATGTTGTCCGGGACTAGCGGGAGGTCGCATGAGCAGTTCTTC. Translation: CASSMLSGTSGRSHEQFF.

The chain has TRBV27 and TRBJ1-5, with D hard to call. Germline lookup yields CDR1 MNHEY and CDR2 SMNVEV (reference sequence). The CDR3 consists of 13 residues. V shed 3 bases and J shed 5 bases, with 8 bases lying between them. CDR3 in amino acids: CASSFRVDQPQHF. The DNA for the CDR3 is TGTGCCAGCAGTTTCCGGGTTGATCAGCCCCAGCATTTT.

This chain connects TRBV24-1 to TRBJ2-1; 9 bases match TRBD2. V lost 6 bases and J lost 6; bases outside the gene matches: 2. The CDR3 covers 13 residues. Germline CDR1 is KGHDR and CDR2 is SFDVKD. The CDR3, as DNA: TGTGCCACCAGTCTAGCGGGGTTCAATGAGCAGTTCTTC. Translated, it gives CATSLAGFNEQFF.